A selection of T cell receptor beta chains follows, all from one sample in a study of cytomegalovirus exposure and HLA in healthy donors. Here immunoSEQ multiplex PCR was the method, and the copy in TCRdb shows in-frame clones only, minus some. The sample holds about 190,000 clones; about four fifths are singletons and the top ten take over 2%. Sequencing was performed on PBMCs. The receptors shown here come from a woman between 50 and 59 years old in good health and CMV-seropositive. CDR3s include the opening cysteine and the closing phenylalanine or tryptophan. D genes are given only for firm matches. The size of a clone is reported for some rows only, either as once, few or many, or as a class for expanded clones.

>NA|NA|TRBV28|TRBJ1-5|16
CASSLGGAYSNQPQHF
TGTGCCAGCAGTTTAGGGGGCGCTTATAGCAATCAGCCCCAGCATTTT
>TRBD2|NA|TRBV6-4|TRBJ2-3|17
CASTKGRLAGEGDTQYF
TGTGCCAGCACTAAGGGCCGACTAGCGGGGGAAGGGGATACGCAGTATTTT
>TRBD1|NA|TRBV27|TRBJ1-1|15
CASSLSGQGDPEAFF
TGTGCCAGCAGTTTATCGGGACAGGGGGACCCTGAAGCTTTCTTT
>TRBD2|NA|TRBV27|TRBJ2-5|14
CASKWTSGEETQYF
TGTGCCAGCAAGTGGACTAGCGGGGAAGAGACCCAGTACTTC
>NA|NA|TRBV2|TRBJ2-5|16
CASSGPGQSRGETQYF
TGTGCCAGCAGTGGACCCGGACAGTCTAGGGGTGAGACCCAGTACTTC
>TRBD1|NA|TRBV5-6|TRBJ1-1|13
CASSLGTGGSAFF
TGTGCCAGCAGCCTAGGGACAGGGGGTTCGGCTTTCTTT
>TRBD1|NA|TRBV19|TRBJ2-2|18
CASRSRGPTTLNTGELFF
TGTGCCAGTAGGAGCAGGGGGCCAACAACCTTAAACACCGGGGAGCTGTTTTTT
>TRBD1|NA|TRBV10-3|TRBJ1-2|13
CAISPGTGGGYTF
TGTGCCATCAGCCCCGGGACAGGGGGAGGCTACACCTTC
>NA|few|TRBV6-5|TRBJ2-1|14
CASSSPGGANEQFF
TGTGCCAGCAGTTCCCCAGGAGGGGCCAATGAGCAGTTCTTC
>NA|NA|TRBV4-1|TRBJ2-7|15
CASSQAGQGPYEQYF
TGCGCCAGCAGCCAAGCCGGCCAGGGCCCCTACGAGCAGTACTTC
>NA|NA|TRBV7-8|TRBJ2-3|13
CASSSPASDTQYF
TGTGCCAGCAGCTCTCCCGCGTCGGATACGCAGTATTTT
>TRBD1|once|TRBV28|TRBJ1-2|16
CASVAAGTGANYGYTF
TGTGCCAGCGTCGCAGCCGGGACAGGAGCTAACTATGGCTACACCTTC
>NA|NA|TRBV7-9|TRBJ2-7|13
CSSSKGVNYEQYF
TGTTCCAGCAGCAAGGGGGTGAACTACGAGCAGTACTTC
>TRBD1|NA|TRBV13|TRBJ1-4|15
CASSLKQGWDEKLFF
TGTGCCAGCAGCTTAAAACAGGGGTGGGATGAAAAACTGTTTTTT
>TRBD1|few|TRBV2|TRBJ1-1|15
CASRGGTGDNTEAFF
TGTGCCAGCAGGGGTGGGACAGGGGATAACACTGAAGCTTTCTTT
>NA|NA|TRBV7-9|TRBJ2-1|12
CASSLSGNEQFF
TGTGCCAGCAGCTTATCAGGGAATGAGCAGTTCTTC
>TRBD1|NA|TRBV5-6|TRBJ1-2|17
CASSDVDRTGSNYGYTF
TGTGCCAGCAGCGATGTAGACCGGACAGGGTCTAACTATGGCTACACCTTC
>TRBD2|NA|TRBV5-1|TRBJ2-3|15
CASSLAGGATDTQYF
TGCGCCAGCAGCTTGGCCGGGGGGGCGACAGATACGCAGTATTTT